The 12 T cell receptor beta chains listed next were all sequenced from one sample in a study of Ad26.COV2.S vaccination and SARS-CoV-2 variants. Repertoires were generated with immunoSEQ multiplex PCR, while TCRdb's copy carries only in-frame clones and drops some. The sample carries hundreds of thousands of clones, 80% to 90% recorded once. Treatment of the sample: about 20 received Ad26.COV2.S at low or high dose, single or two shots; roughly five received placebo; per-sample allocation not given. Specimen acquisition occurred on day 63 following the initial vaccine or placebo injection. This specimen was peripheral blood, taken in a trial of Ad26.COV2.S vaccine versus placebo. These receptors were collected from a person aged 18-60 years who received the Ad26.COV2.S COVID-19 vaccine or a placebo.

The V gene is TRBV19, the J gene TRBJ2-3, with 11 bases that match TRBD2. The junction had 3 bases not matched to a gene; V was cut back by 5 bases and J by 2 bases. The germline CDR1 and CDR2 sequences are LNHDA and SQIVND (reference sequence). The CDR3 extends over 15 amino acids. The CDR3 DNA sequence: TGTGCCAGTAGTGCTAGCGGGGGGCCCACAGATACGCAGTATTTT. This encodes CASSASGGPTDTQYF.

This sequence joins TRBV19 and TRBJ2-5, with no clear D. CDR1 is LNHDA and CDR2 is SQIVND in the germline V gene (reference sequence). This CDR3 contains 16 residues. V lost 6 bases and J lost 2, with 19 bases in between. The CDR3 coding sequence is TGTGCCAGTAGCCCTTCACCCGGGCGCGGACAAGAGACCCAGTACTTC. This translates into CASSPSPGRGQETQYF.

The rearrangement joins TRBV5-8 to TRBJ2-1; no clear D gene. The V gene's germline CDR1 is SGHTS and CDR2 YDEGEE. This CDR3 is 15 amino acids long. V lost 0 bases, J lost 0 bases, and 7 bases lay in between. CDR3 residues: CASSLVQSSYNEQFF. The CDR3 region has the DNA TGTGCCAGCAGCTTGGTTCAGAGCTCCTACAATGAGCAGTTCTTC.

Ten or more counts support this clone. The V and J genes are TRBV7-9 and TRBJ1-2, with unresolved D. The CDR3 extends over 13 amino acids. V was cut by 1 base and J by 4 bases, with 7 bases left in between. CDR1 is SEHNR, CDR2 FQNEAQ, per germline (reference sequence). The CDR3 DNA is TGTGCCAGCAGCTTAGGGGATGGCTATGGCTACACCTTC. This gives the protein CASSLGDGYGYTF.

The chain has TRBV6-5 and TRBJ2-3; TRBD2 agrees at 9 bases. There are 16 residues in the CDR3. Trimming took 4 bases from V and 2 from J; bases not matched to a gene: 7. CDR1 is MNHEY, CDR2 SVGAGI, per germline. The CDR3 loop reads CASSSLAGADTDTQYF. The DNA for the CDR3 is TGTGCCAGCAGTTCACTAGCGGGTGCCGACACAGATACGCAGTATTTT.

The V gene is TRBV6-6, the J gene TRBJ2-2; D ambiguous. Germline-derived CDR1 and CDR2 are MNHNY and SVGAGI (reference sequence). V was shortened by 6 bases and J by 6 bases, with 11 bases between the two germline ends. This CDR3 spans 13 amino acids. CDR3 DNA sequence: TGTGCCAGCAGCCCCTATGAATCCGGGGAGCTGTTTTTT. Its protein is CASSPYESGELFF.

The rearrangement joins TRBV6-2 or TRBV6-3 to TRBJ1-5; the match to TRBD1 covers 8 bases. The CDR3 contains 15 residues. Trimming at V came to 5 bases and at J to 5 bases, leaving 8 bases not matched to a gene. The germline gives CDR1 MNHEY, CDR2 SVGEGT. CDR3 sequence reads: CASSQRQGTDQPQHF. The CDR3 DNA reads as TGTGCCAGCAGTCAGAGACAGGGGACGGATCAGCCCCAGCATTTT.

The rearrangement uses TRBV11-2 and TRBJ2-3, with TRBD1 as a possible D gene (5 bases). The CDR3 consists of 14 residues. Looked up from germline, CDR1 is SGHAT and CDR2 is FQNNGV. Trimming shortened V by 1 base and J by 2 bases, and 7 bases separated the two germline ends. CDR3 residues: CASSLGRVTDTQYF. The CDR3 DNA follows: TGTGCCAGCAGCTTAGGCAGGGTCACAGATACGCAGTATTTT.

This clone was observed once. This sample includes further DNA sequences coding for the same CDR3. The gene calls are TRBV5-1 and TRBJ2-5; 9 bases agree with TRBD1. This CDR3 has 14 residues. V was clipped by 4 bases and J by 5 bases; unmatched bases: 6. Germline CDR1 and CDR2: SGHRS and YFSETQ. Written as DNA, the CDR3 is TGCGCCAGCAGCCCGGGACAGGGAAGGGAGACCCAGTACTTC. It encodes CASSPGQGRETQYF.

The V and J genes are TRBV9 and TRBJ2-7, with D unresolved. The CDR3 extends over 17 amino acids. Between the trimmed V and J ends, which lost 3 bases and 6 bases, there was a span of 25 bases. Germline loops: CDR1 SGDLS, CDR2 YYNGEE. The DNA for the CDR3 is TGTGCCAGCAGCGCCCATTACCAAAGACCGAATCCAGCCGAGCAGTACTTC. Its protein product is CASSAHYQRPNPAEQYF.

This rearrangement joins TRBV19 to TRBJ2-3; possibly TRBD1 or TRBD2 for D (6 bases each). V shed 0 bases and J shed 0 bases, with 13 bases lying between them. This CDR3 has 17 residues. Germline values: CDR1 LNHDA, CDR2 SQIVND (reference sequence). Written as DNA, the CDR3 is TGTGCCAGTAGTATAGATTTCGGGGGCCTCAGCACAGATACGCAGTATTTT. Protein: CASSIDFGGLSTDTQYF.

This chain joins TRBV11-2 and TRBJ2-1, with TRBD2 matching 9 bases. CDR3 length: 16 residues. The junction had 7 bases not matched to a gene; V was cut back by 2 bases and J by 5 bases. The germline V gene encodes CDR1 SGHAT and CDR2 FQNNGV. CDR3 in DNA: TGTGCCAGCAGCTTATGGCTAGCGGGATCAGACAATGAGCAGTTCTTC. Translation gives CASSLWLAGSDNEQFF.